This TCR beta chain was identified in a study of Graves' ophthalmopathy and Graves' hyperthyroidism. Study outcomes and limitations: The 13-signature model separated ophthalmopathy from stable hyperthyroidism at 85% to 90% sensitivity and about 81% specificity. The majority of expanded thyroid clonotypes above 0.001 frequency also occurred in blood.

This clonotype was counted at least ten times. What it binds is unknown. The V end lost 6 bases, the J end lost 0 bases, and 9 bases lay between the germline ends. CDR3 length equals 14 residues. The sequenced template was RNA, covering the TCR beta CDR3 region. First-round RT-PCR with HTBI primers preceded a second-round multiplex PCR. TCRdb used MiXCR to reprocess the multiplex PCR reads, holding one entry per CDR3 protein. The table records about 500,000 distinct CDR3 sequences, about two fifths of them present only once. The sample consisted of peripheral blood or thyroid tissue (not recorded which). The chain joins TRBV12-3 or TRBV12-4 to TRBJ1-3; D possibly corresponds to TRBD1 (5 bases). The source is an adult man with Graves' hyperthyroidism. In nucleotides, the CDR3 is TGTGCCAGCAGCGGGGCTCTCTCTGGAAACACCATATATTTT. Amino acid sequence: CASSGALSGNTIYF.